This T cell receptor beta chain was recorded in a study of tumor and adjacent non-tumor tissue in lung cancer. The study's findings and limits: Tumor tissue had significantly higher TCR diversity than normal lung. Patients with more diverse tumor TCRs had worse survival. Top 100 clones took a larger repertoire share in normal lung.

TCRbeta libraries were built with three rounds of nested PCR, modified from ARM-PCR. TCRdb processed the multiplex PCR reads anew with MiXCR; each CDR3 protein has one entry. The top ten hold approximately 25% of the sample, which has 200,000 to 250,000 distinct CDR3 sequences, less than 80% seen once. With respect to this clonotype: Antigen specificity is unknown.

This sample's RNA came from whole unsorted tissue. The V end lost 6 bases, the J end lost 1 base, and 12 bases lay between the germline ends. Germline V CDR1 and CDR2: SGHNT, YENEEA. The CDR3 contains 14 residues. This clonotype was obtained from a man aged 60 to 69 with non-small cell lung cancer. The sample was lung tumor tissue. The chain recombines TRBV11-3 with TRBJ2-5; no clear D gene. In DNA, the CDR3 is TGTGCCAGCAGTTGGCTCGAGGTCCAAGAGACCCAGTACTTC. This gives the protein CASSWLEVQETQYF.